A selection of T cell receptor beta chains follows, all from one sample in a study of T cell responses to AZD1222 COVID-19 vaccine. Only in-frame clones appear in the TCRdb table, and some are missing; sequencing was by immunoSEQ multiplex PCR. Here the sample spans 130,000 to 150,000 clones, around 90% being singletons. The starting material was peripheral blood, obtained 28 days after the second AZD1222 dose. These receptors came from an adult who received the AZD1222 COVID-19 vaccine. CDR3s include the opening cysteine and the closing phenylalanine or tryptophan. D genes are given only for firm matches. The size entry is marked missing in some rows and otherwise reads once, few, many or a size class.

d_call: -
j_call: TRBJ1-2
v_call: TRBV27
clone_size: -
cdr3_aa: CASSFGQSYGYTF
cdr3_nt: TGTGCCAGCAGTTTCGGGCAGAGCTATGGCTACACCTTC

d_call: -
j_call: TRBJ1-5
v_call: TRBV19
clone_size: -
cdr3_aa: CASSIGTRSNQPQHF
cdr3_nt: TGTGCCAGTAGTATCGGGACACGTAGCAATCAGCCCCAGCATTTT

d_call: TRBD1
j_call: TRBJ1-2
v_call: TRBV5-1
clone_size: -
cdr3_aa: CASSLVRGTDIRGYTF
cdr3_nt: TGCGCCAGCAGCTTGGTCAGGGGGACAGACATTAGAGGCTACACCTTC

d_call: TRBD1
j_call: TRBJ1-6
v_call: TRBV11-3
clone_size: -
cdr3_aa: CASSLAPGTGGSPLHF
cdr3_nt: TGTGCCAGCAGCTTAGCCCCCGGGACAGGTGGCTCACCCCTCCACTTT

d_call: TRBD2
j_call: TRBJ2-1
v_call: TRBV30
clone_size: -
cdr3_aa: CAWSSLSGRGSGWQFF
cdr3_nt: TGTGCCTGGAGTTCCCTAAGCGGGAGGGGATCCGGTTGGCAGTTCTTC

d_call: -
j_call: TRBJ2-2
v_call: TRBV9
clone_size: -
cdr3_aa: CASSVAPLGAGELFF
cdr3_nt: TGTGCCAGCAGCGTAGCTCCCCTAGGGGCCGGGGAGCTGTTTTTT

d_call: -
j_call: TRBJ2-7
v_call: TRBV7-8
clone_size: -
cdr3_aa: CASSLATGYGQYF
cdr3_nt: TGTGCCAGCAGCTTAGCAACAGGGTATGGGCAGTACTTC

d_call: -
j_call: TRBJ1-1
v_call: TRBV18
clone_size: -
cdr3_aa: CASSLQQGPNLNTEAFF
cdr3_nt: TGTGCCAGCTCCCTCCAACAGGGACCTAACCTGAACACTGAAGCTTTCTTT

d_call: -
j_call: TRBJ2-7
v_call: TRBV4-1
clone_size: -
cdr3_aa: CASSQGWNEQYF
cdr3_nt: TGCGCCAGCAGCCAAGGGTGGAACGAGCAGTACTTC

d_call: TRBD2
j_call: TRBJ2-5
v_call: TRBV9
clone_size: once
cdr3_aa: CASSVAIGTSGEGTQYF
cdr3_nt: TGTGCCAGCAGCGTAGCTATCGGGACTAGCGGAGAAGGGACCCAGTACTTC

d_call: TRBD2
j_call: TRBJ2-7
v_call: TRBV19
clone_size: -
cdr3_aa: CASSGPGLAAYEQYF
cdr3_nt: TGTGCCAGTAGTGGGCCGGGACTAGCGGCTTACGAGCAGTACTTC

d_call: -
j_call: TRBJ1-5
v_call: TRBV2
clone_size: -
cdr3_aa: CASSDQGSNQPQHF
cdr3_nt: TGTGCCAGCAGTGATCAAGGTAGCAATCAGCCCCAGCATTTT

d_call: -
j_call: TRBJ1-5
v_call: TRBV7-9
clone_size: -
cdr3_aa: CASSQGYRAVGPQHF
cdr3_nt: TGTGCCAGCAGCCAGGGGTACAGGGCGGTTGGGCCCCAGCATTTT